The clone carrying this T cell receptor (beta chain) came up a few times. Antigen: not known. The junction departs from germline at one end; a sequencing error may be responsible. This sample was taken from a study of early T cells in non-severe SARS-CoV-2 infection. Overall study context: From unsorted whole blood, bulk RNA was sequenced, and the chains remained unpaired. General study findings and limits: VDJdb-based matching was biased toward anti-spike CD8 responses and missed private and CD4 specificities.

Unique molecular identifier tags were affixed to discrete cDNA molecules. In TCRdb, the 5' RACE reads were re-called with MiXCR into one record per CDR3 protein. The sample includes about 59,000 distinct CDR3 sequences, less than 15% of them seen just once. Per the germline V gene, CDR1 is SGHTA and CDR2 is FQGNSA. The CDR3 contains 17 residues. The chain joins TRBV7-2 to TRBJ2-6; a possible D gene is TRBD2 (6 bases). Here the sequenced sample was whole blood, taken at baseline. The origin of this receptor is an adult who was a healthcare worker with PCR-confirmed SARS-CoV-2 infection or an uninfected control (not recorded which). The CDR3 coding sequence is TGTGCCAGCAGCTTAGTGGGGGGTCAAGCTGGGACCAACGTCCTGACTTTC. Its protein product is CASSLVGGQAGTNVLTF.